The TCR beta chain under discussion was sequenced for a study of T cells in Graves' hyperthyroidism and ophthalmopathy. Study-wide results and caveats: Peripheral blood also featured most of the thyroid clonotypes expanded above 0.001.

This clonotype was found many times. What it binds is not known. There were TCR beta CDR3 regions amplified from RNA transcripts. TCR CDR3 underwent first-round RT-PCR with the HTBI primer set. TCRdb re-analysed the multiplex PCR reads in MiXCR, keeping a single row per CDR3 protein. The sample shows 500,000 to 650,000 distinct CDR3 sequences, 20% of them seen only once. Extraction of PBMCs used roughly 9.4 ml of fresh peripheral blood. CDR1 is ENHRY and CDR2 is SYGVKD in the germline V gene. Losses at the gene ends were 10 bases for V and 6 bases for J; bases not matched to a gene: 19. The CDR3 sequence is 18 residues long.

The sequenced sample was blood. The gene calls are TRBV10-3 and TRBJ2-5; 14 bases agree with TRBD2. The clonotype comes from a man aged 40-55 years with Graves' ophthalmopathy. Here the CDR3 DNA reads TGTGCCAGCCAGGACCCCGCGGGGACTAGCGGGAGTCGGAAGACCCAGTACTTC. Amino acids: CASQDPAGTSGSRKTQYF.